Presented here are 15 T cell receptor beta chains from one specimen sequenced in a study of blood T cell repertoires in COVID-19 (dated by TCRdb to the early 2020s). Library preparation was by the immunoSEQ multiplex PCR assay. Imported from immuneACCESS, the table was reduced by TCRdb to in-frame sequences with V and J called. These copies leave out some clones; in studies compared against another copy, an unresolved V gene accounts for under half, and the cause of the remainder is not known. Counted in this sample were around 130,000 clones; roughly four fifths of them appeared once. In total, the top ten clones hold around 15% of the sample. Sequenced material: peripheral blood. The receptors derive from a woman aged 50 to 60 with acute or convalescent COVID-19.

The chain couples TRBV23-1 to TRBJ1-1, with D tentatively TRBD1 (5 bases). TRBV23-1 is an ORF for which the function is uncertain. The CDR3 totals 15 residues. Trimming removed 0 bases from V and 1 base from J, with 9 bases in between. CDR3 sequence (DNA): TGCGCCAGCAGTCAATCGAGACAGCCGAACACTGAAGCTTTCTTT. Its translation: CASSQSRQPNTEAFF.

The chain uses TRBV5-1 and TRBJ2-2, with 9 bases matching TRBD1. Germline V gene sequence: CDR1 SGHRS, CDR2 YFSETQ. The CDR3 contains 15 residues. V trimming: 4 bases; J trimming: 4 bases; junction bases outside the gene matches: 5. The CDR3 DNA is TGCGCCAGCAGCAAGGCGACAGGGGGCACCGGGGAGCTGTTTTTT. This sequence encodes CASSKATGGTGELFF.

The rearrangement links TRBV5-1 to TRBJ1-2; D is uncertain. V was trimmed by 4 bases and J by 5 bases, leaving 3 bases between them. Looked up from germline, CDR1 is SGHRS and CDR2 is YFSETQ. The CDR3 is 10 amino acids. The CDR3 reads CASSEYGYTF. The CDR3 region has the DNA TGCGCCAGCAGCGAGTATGGCTACACCTTC.

The chain is built from TRBV19 and TRBJ1-5; tentatively, D is TRBD1 (6 bases). Trimming shortened V by 4 bases and J by 7 bases, and 14 bases separated the two germline ends. Germline V gives CDR1 LNHDA, CDR2 SQIVND (reference sequence). The CDR3 consists of 14 residues. The CDR3 spells CASSTTGRKQPQHF. The CDR3 DNA sequence: TGTGCCAGTAGTACTACAGGGAGAAAGCAGCCCCAGCATTTT.

In its sample, this clone was seen a few times. The CDR3 DNA follows: TGCGCCAGCAGCTTGTTGGCCGTTGCCGGACCGGGGGAGCAGTACTTC. It is translated as CASSLLAVAGPGEQYF. This chain connects TRBV5-1 to TRBJ2-7; possibly TRBD2 for D (5 bases). This CDR3 is 16 amino acids long. With 1 base removed from V and 7 bases from J, the gap between germline ends came to 21 bases. Germline V CDR1 and CDR2: SGHRS, YFSETQ.

The chain is built from TRBV7-3 and TRBJ2-2, with TRBD1 as a possible D gene (5 bases). This CDR3 comprises 15 residues. V was shortened by 0 bases and J by 2 bases, with 7 bases between the two germline ends. Looked up from germline, CDR1 is SGHTA and CDR2 is FQGTGA. CDR3 residues: CASSLTRENTGELFF. The CDR3 DNA reads TGTGCCAGCAGCTTAACCAGGGAAAACACCGGGGAGCTGTTTTTT.

This sequence joins TRBV6-1 and TRBJ1-2; tentatively, D is TRBD1 (5 bases). Germline CDR1 reads MNHNS; CDR2 reads SASEGT. The V end was cut by 2 bases, the J end by 7 bases, with 14 bases between. The CDR3 totals 14 residues. The chain's CDR3 is CASSEPSGGSGYTF. DNA of the CDR3: TGTGCCAGCAGTGAACCCTCCGGGGGGTCTGGCTACACCTTC.

The chain joins TRBV2 to TRBJ1-1, with TRBD1 matching 10 bases. The V and J ends lost 7 bases and 2 bases, in that order; junction bases with no gene match: 7. From germline, CDR1 is SNHLY and CDR2 FYNNEI. This CDR3 comprises 15 residues. CDR3 coding DNA: TGTGCCAGCATCCGGGACAGGGGCCTTAACACTGAAGCTTTCTTT. As protein: CASIRDRGLNTEAFF. Complete variable domain (other parts from reference TRBV2 and TRBJ1-1): EPEVTQTPSHQVTQMGQEVILRCVPISNHLYFYWYRQILGQKVEFLVSFYNNEISEKSEIFDDQFSVERPDGSNFTLKIRSTKLEDSAMYFCASIRDRGLNTEAFFGQGTRLTVV.

This CDR3 reads CASSKPGQGYTEAFF. CDR3 bases: TGCGCCAGCAGCAAACCGGGACAGGGGTACACTGAAGCTTTCTTT. The gene calls are TRBV5-1 and TRBJ1-1, with 10 nucleotides matching TRBD1. The CDR3 is 15 amino acids. V shed 4 bases, J shed 3 bases, and the junction held 6 bases outside the gene matches. Germline V gene lookup returns CDR1 SGHRS and CDR2 YFSETQ.

The chain joins TRBV6-5 to TRBJ2-7; tentative D call: TRBD2 (6 bases). Per germline, CDR1 MNHEY and CDR2 SVGAGI. Trimming took off 7 bases at V and 3 bases at J, with 13 bases between the two ends. CDR3 size: 13 residues. In DNA, the CDR3 is TGTGCCAGCATTCAACCGGGACTCTACGAGCAGTACTTC. The encoded protein is CASIQPGLYEQYF.

This clone came up a few times. The CDR3 reads CAWSFPGTQNSPLHF. The CDR3 DNA is TGTGCCTGGAGTTTTCCCGGGACACAAAATTCACCCCTCCACTTT. The chain employs TRBV30 and TRBJ1-6, with D possibly matching TRBD1 (6 bases). The germline V gene encodes CDR1 GTSNPN and CDR2 SVGIG (reference sequence). Trimming took 2 bases from V and 7 from J, leaving 15 bases between them. There are 15 residues in the CDR3.

This chain uses TRBV6-5 with TRBJ2-5, with TRBD2 as a possible D gene (6 bases). The CDR3 length is 12 residues. V lost 11 bases and J lost 6, with 16 bases in between. From germline, CDR1 is MNHEY and CDR2 SVGAGI. The CDR3 here is CAVEGSSKTQYF. The CDR3 DNA is TGTGCCGTGGAGGGCAGTTCGAAGACCCAGTACTTC.

The V gene is TRBV24-1, the J gene TRBJ1-2; 7 bases fit TRBD1. Germline lookup yields CDR1 KGHDR and CDR2 SFDVKD. Losses at the gene ends were 3 bases for V and 1 base for J; bases not matched to a gene: 4. CDR3 length equals 15 residues. Here the CDR3 reads CATSDRDSSNYGYTF. The CDR3 DNA sequence: TGTGCCACCAGTGATAGGGACAGTAGTAACTATGGCTACACCTTC.

The rearrangement joins TRBV27 to TRBJ1-6; D perhaps matches TRBD1 (5 bases). The V gene lost 7 bases and the J gene lost 2 bases, with 15 bases spanning the gap. Germline values: CDR1 MNHEY, CDR2 SMNVEV (reference sequence). The CDR3 runs to 16 residues. The CDR3 nucleotides are TGTGCCAGCACACTCGGGGGGTTAGCCTATAATTCACCCCTCCACTTT. Translated, it gives CASTLGGLAYNSPLHF.

This chain links TRBV6-1 with TRBJ1-5; unclear D gene. The length of the CDR3 is 13 residues. V was shortened by 2 bases and J by 7 bases, with 9 bases between the two germline ends. Germline assignment: CDR1 MNHNS and CDR2 SASEGT. The DNA of the CDR3 is TGTGCCAGCAGTGAAAGTACGGGGCAGCCCCAGCATTTT. As protein: CASSESTGQPQHF.